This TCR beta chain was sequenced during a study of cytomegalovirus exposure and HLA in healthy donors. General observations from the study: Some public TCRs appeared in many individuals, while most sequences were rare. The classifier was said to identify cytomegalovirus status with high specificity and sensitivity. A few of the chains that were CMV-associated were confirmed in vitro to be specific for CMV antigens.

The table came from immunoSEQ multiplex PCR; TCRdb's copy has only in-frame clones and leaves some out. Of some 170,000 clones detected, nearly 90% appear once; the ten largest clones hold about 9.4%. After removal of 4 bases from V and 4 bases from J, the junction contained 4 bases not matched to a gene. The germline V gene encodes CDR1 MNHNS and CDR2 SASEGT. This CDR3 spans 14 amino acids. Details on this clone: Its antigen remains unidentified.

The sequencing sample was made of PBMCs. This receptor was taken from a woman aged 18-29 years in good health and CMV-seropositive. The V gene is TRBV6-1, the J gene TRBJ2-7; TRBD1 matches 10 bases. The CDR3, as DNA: TGTGCCAGCAGTGCGGACAGGGGGTGGTACGAGCAGTACTTC. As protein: CASSADRGWYEQYF.